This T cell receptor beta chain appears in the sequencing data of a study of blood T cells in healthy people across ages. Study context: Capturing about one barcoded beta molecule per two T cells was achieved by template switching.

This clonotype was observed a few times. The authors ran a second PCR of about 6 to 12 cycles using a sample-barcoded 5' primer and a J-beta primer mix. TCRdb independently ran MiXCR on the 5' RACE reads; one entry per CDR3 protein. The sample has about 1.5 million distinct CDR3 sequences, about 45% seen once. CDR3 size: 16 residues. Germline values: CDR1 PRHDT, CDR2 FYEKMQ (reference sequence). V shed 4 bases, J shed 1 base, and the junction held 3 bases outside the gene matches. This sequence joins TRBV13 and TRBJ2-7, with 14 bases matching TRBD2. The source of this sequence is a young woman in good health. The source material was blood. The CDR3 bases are TGTGCCAGCAGCTCGGGACTAGCGGGAGTTTCCTACGAGCAGTACTTC. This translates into CASSSGLAGVSYEQYF.